A single T cell receptor (beta chain) is shown here with its context. Sequencing used immunoSEQ multiplex PCR; TCRdb keeps in-frame clones, though not all of them. There are roughly 53,000 clones in the sample; about three quarters occur only once, and 43% lies in the top ten. This sample was included in a study of blood T cell repertoires in COVID-19. The CDR3 runs to 16 residues. This chain uses TRBV21-1 with TRBJ1-2; the listed D gene, TRBD1, was not tested against the DNA. TRBV21-1 is given as a pseudogene. The sample taken for sequencing was peripheral blood. This TCR was recovered from a man between 65 and 85 years old with active or convalescent COVID-19. The CDR3, as DNA: TGTGCCAGCAACGAAGGGGGACAGGGTCCTAACTATGGCTACACCTTC. Encoded protein: CASNEGGQGPNYGYTF.